One and the same sample provided the 12 T cell receptor beta chains below, sequenced in a study of read filtering for tumor transcriptome and immune sequencing. The library was built from 400 ng RNA with molecular barcoded adaptors for alpha/delta and beta/gamma chains. TCRdb re-called the reads with MiXCR, one entry per CDR3 protein. The sample consists of 100,000 to 150,000 distinct CDR3 sequences, over 10% of them appearing once. The specimen sequenced was a population of CD138-negative cells sorted from bone marrow. The receptors here all came from a donor at least 40 years old with multiple myeloma.

The chain links TRBV4-1 to TRBJ2-1; unclear D gene. Germline V gene sequence: CDR1 MGHRA, CDR2 YSYEKL. This CDR3 is built from 17 residues. V gave up 0 bases and J gave up 3 bases, with 15 bases separating them. In DNA form, the CDR3 reads TGCGCCAGCAGCCAAGATCTCCCCGCGCGCGACTACAATGAGCAGTTCTTC. Translated, it gives CASSQDLPARDYNEQFF.

This clonotype was picked up many times. The V call is TRBV20-1, the J call TRBJ1-5; no clear D gene. Between the trimmed V and J ends, which lost 5 bases and 2 bases, there was a span of 13 bases. Germline CDR1 and CDR2: DFQATT and SNEGSKA (reference sequence). The CDR3 consists of 14 residues. CDR3 in DNA: TGCAGTGCTTTGATAGCTGGGGGCAATCAGCCCCAGCATTTT. Translating gives CSALIAGGNQPQHF.

This clonotype was observed at least ten times. This rearrangement joins TRBV12-3 or TRBV12-4 to TRBJ1-2; TRBD1 aligns across 7 bases. There are 15 residues in the CDR3. V trimming: 2 bases; J trimming: 3 bases; junction bases outside the gene matches: 6. This CDR3 is CASSLPGRGDYGYTF. CDR3 nucleotides: TGTGCCAGCAGTTTACCGGGCAGGGGGGACTATGGCTACACCTTC.

This clonotype was counted only a few times. This chain links TRBV4-3 with TRBJ1-5, with D unresolved. Trimming shortened V by 1 base and J by 4 bases, and 11 bases separated the two germline ends. The CDR3 consists of 15 residues. The germline gives CDR1 LGHNA, CDR2 YSLEER. The CDR3 sequence is CASSQASTNNQPQHF. CDR3 DNA: TGCGCCAGCAGCCAAGCCTCTACTAATAATCAGCCCCAGCATTTT.

The table lists this clonotype with many counts. The J gene is TRBJ2-1, the V gene TRBV27; D not resolved. Germline loops: CDR1 MNHEY, CDR2 SMNVEV (reference sequence). V was shortened by 0 bases and J by 8 bases, with 8 bases between the two germline ends. This CDR3 spans 13 amino acids. The CDR3 nucleotides read TGTGCCAGCAGTTTATCGGCCGTCTATGAGCAGTTCTTC. It is translated as CASSLSAVYEQFF.

The sample holds a few counts of this clonotype. This chain joins TRBV20-1 and TRBJ1-3; D is unclear. The CDR3 has 16 amino acids. Germline-derived CDR1 and CDR2 are DFQATT and SNEGSKA (reference sequence). Trimming stripped 1 base from V and 0 bases from J, with 13 bases between. The CDR3 loop is CSARGGRLRSGNTIYF. CDR3 in DNA: TGCAGTGCTAGAGGAGGAAGGCTGCGCTCTGGAAACACCATATATTTT.

This clonotype was recorded at least ten times. The chain recombines TRBV18 with TRBJ2-7; TRBD2 is a possible D gene (6 bases). This CDR3 comprises 14 residues. Trimming took off 3 bases at V and 2 bases at J, with 11 bases between the two ends. Germline CDR1 reads KGHSH; CDR2 reads LQKENI. CDR3 residues: CASSPPGLAYEQYF. In nucleotides, the CDR3 is TGTGCCAGCTCACCTCCGGGACTCGCCTACGAGCAGTACTTC.

For this clonotype: A clone one base away is much larger, so this may be a read error. This likely comes from a read error, as the CDR3 has no conserved phenylalanine or tryptophan at its end. The chain combines TRBV12-3 or TRBV12-4 with TRBJ1-3; D remains unclear. The CDR3 totals 16 residues. Deletions cut 6 bases from V and 0 bases from J, with 15 bases between. The CDR3 DNA reads TGTGCCAGCAGCTATGACGGTGTAAGCTCTGGAAACACCATATATTCT. Encoded protein: CASSYDGVSSGNTIYS.

The V call is TRBV20-1, the J call TRBJ2-1; 8 bases line up with TRBD2. This CDR3 comprises 21 residues. Germline V gives CDR1 DFQATT, CDR2 SNEGSKA (reference sequence). V shed 3 bases, J shed 6 bases, and the junction held 28 bases outside the gene matches. CDR3 sequence reads: CSASEAGTSGRIKVGRNEQFF. In nucleotides, the CDR3 is TGCAGTGCTAGTGAGGCTGGGACTAGTGGACGGATAAAGGTGGGGCGCAATGAGCAGTTCTTC.

In this sample, this clonotype turned up many times. The chain couples TRBV19 to TRBJ2-1; 10 bases align to TRBD2. The CDR3 contains 14 residues. Per germline, CDR1 LNHDA and CDR2 SQIVND (reference sequence). Germline trimming cut 9 bases from V and 7 bases from J; bases unmatched to any gene: 9. The CDR3 DNA reads TGTGCCAGCCTGGGACTAGCGACAGGGAATGAGCAGTTCTTC. Residues: CASLGLATGNEQFF. The variable domain in full, completed from reference TRBV19 and TRBJ2-1, reads DGGITQSPKYLFRKEGQNVTLSCEQNLNHDAMYWYRQDPGQGLRLIYYSQIVNDFQKGDIAEGYSVSREKKESFPLTVTSAQKNPTAFYLCASLGLATGNEQFFGPGTRLTVL.

This clonotype was recorded at least ten times. The chain combines TRBV10-3 with TRBJ2-2; D gene unclear. The CDR3 loop spans 15 amino acids. The V and J ends lost 3 bases and 5 bases respectively, with 13 bases between them. The germline gives CDR1 ENHRY, CDR2 SYGVKD. CDR3 nucleotide sequence: TGTGCCATCAGTGATATGGGAAAACGAACCGGGGAGCTGTTTTTT. Its translation: CAISDMGKRTGELFF.

The table lists this clonotype with many counts. V usage is TRBV12-3 or TRBV12-4 and J usage is TRBJ2-7, with 13 bases lining up with TRBD2. V shed 3 bases and J 6 bases; nucleotides not matched to a gene: 5. The CDR3 loop spans 15 amino acids. CDR3: CASSFVGLAGREQYF. The CDR3 DNA reads TGTGCCAGCAGTTTCGTGGGACTAGCGGGGCGCGAGCAGTACTTC.